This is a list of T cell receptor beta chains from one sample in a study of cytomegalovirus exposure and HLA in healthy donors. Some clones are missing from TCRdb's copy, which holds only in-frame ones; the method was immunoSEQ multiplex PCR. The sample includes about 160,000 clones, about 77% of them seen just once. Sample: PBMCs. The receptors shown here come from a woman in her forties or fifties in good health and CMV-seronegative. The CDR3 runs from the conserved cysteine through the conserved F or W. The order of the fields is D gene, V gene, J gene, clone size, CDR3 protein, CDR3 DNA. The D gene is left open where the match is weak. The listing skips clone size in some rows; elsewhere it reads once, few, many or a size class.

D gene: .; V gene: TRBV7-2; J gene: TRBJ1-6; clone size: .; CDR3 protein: CASSLASRAQGSASPLHF; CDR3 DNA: TGTGCCAGCAGCTTAGCTTCGAGGGCACAGGGTTCAGCTTCACCCCTCCACTTT
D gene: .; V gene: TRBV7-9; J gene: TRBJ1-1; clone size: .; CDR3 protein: CASTQGYGPLNTEAFF; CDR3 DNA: TGTGCCAGCACCCAGGGTTACGGACCGCTGAACACTGAAGCTTTCTTT
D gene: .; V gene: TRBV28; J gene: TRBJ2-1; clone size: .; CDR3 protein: CASSDSWDEQFF; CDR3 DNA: TGTGCCAGCAGTGATAGCTGGGATGAGCAGTTCTTC
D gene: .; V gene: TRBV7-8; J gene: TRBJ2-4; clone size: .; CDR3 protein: CASSSGLLAKNIQYF; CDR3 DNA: TGTGCCAGCAGCTCCGGACTACTAGCCAAAAACATTCAGTACTTC
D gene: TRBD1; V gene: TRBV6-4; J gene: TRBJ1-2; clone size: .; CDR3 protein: CASSGGLSTGTGIYGYTF; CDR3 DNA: TGTGCCAGCAGTGGCGGACTTTCTACAGGGACAGGCATCTATGGCTACACCTTC
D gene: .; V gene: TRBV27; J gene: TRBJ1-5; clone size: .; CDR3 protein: CASSLKTGSGNQPQHF; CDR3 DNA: TGTGCCAGCAGCCTAAAGACAGGTTCGGGCAATCAGCCCCAGCATTTT
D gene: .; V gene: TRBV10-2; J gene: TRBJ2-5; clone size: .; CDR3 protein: CASSEGLGETQYF; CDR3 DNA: TGCGCCAGCTCGGAGGGTCTCGGGGAGACCCAGTACTTC
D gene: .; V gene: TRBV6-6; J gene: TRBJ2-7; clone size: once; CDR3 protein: CASSYDSSYEQYF; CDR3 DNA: TGTGCCAGCAGTTACGACAGCTCCTACGAGCAGTACTTC
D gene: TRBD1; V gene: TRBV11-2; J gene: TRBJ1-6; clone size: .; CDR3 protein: CASSAEGGAFPSSPLHF; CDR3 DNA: TGTGCCAGCAGCGCCGAAGGGGGCGCTTTCCCATCCTCACCCCTCCACTTT
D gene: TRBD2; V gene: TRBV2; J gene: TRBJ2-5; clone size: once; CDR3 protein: CASSEGGGGPQETQYF; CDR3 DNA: TGTGCCAGCAGTGAAGGGGGCGGGGGGCCCCAAGAGACCCAGTACTTC
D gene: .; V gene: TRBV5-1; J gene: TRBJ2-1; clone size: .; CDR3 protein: CASSLSFAGGSDEQFF; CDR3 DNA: TGCGCCAGCAGCTTGTCGTTCGCGGGTGGTAGCGATGAGCAGTTCTTC
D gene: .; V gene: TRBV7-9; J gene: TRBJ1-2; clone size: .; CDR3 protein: CASSLALAAYGYTF; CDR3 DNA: TGTGCCAGCAGCTTAGCGCTAGCAGCTTATGGCTACACCTTC
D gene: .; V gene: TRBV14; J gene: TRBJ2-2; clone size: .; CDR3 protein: CASSRVNTGELFF; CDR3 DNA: TGTGCCAGCAGCCGAGTGAACACCGGGGAGCTGTTTTTT
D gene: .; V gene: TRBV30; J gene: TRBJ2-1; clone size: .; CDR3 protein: CAWSKRSEQFF; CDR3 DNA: TGTGCCTGGAGTAAGCGGTCTGAGCAGTTCTTC
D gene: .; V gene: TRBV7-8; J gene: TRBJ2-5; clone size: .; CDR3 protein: CASSYRLGPEETQYF; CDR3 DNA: TGTGCCAGCAGCTACCGACTAGGACCGGAAGAGACCCAGTACTTC
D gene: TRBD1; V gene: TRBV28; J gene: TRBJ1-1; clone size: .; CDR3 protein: CASSLSGGGMNTEAFF; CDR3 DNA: TGTGCCAGCAGTTTATCAGGGGGCGGAATGAACACTGAAGCTTTCTTT
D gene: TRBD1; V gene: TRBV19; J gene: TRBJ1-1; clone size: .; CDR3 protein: CASSAPGQGVAEAFF; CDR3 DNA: TGTGCCAGTAGCGCGCCGGGACAGGGGGTCGCTGAAGCTTTCTTT